The entry below gives a single T cell receptor (beta chain) sequence along with its context. Per the original methods: Amplification of reference gene primers was used by the study to estimate nucleated cell counts. The method was immunoSEQ multiplex PCR; TCRdb's version includes in-frame clones alone and lacks a portion of them. The V and J calls and clone size are taken from that table; D and trimming were inferred from the DNA. The sample consists of 390,000 or so clones, 80% to 90% of them appearing once. This record comes from a study of blood T cell repertoires in COVID-19. Study background: Spain, Italy and the United States supplied samples that represented acute and convalescent COVID-19.

Participants' reported clinical history set cohort assignment. Donors in Cohort 3 counted as recovered after two negative PCRs, clearance, or symptom resolution. CDR3 length: 13 residues. Germline CDR1 and CDR2: SGHRS and YFSETQ. The trim removed 3 bases at V and 9 bases at J, leaving 4 bases unmatched. The receptor was isolated from a woman in her forties or fifties who had recovered from COVID-19. The specimen sequenced was PBMCs or T cells enriched from blood (not recorded which). The chain carries TRBV5-1 and TRBJ2-1; 9 nucleotides align to TRBD2. For the CDR3, the DNA is TGCGCCAGCAGCTCCCAAGCGGGGGGTGAGCAGTTCTTC. Translation gives CASSSQAGGEQFF.